These 17 T cell receptor beta chains were sequenced from one sample in a study of shared clonotypes between healthy human individuals (TCRdb year 2020). Library preparation used the immunoSEQ multiplex PCR assay. In TCRdb, the immuneACCESS table is reduced to in-frame sequences with V and J assigned. These tables do not hold every clone; where another copy was compared, an unresolved V gene accounts for under half, and the others remain unexplained. The sample has 950,000 to 1,100,000 clones on record, about 75% of them singletons. The ten largest clonotypes hold approximately 1.5% of the sample. Input material: memory CD4+ T cells sorted from blood. The meaning of the sample's cell subset or site label: CD45RA-negative fraction. The receptor set was obtained from a man between 18 and 35 years old in good health.

The V and J genes are TRBV29-1 and TRBJ1-1; TRBD1 is a possible D gene (5 bases). The germline V gene has CDR1 SQVTM and CDR2 ANQGSEA. The CDR3 totals 13 residues. Trimming shortened V by 3 bases and J by 4 bases, and 12 bases separated the two germline ends. The CDR3 loop reads CSVEGRGRTEAFF. The CDR3 region has the DNA TGCAGCGTTGAGGGTAGGGGCCGCACTGAAGCTTTCTTT.

CDR3 loop: CATSPFKGSTDTQYF. The DNA for the CDR3 is TGTGCCACCAGCCCTTTCAAAGGAAGCACAGATACGCAGTATTTT. The V and J genes are TRBV15 and TRBJ2-3; no definite D call. The CDR3 is 15 residues long. V was clipped by 5 bases and J by 0 bases, with 12 bases between them. CDR1 is LNHNV, CDR2 YYDKDF, per germline (reference sequence).

The chain recombines TRBV30 with TRBJ2-5, with D tentatively TRBD2 (5 bases). The DNA end is a closer match to TRBJ2-7, so the J assignment may be wrong. The V gene's germline CDR1 is GTSNPN and CDR2 SVGIG (reference sequence). CDR3 length: 15 residues. CDR3 sequence (DNA): TGTGCCTGGAGTATTGGACTGGTCGACTCCTACGAGCAGTACTTC. Protein product: CAWSIGLVDSYEQYF.

V gene TRBV5-1 combines with J gene TRBJ2-7, with D tentatively TRBD1 (8 bases). The CDR3 is 15 residues long. Germline lookup yields CDR1 SGHRS and CDR2 YFSETQ. V was shortened by 4 bases and J by 4 bases, with 18 bases between the two germline ends. CDR3 protein: CASSLHDRGGYEQYF. CDR3 DNA: TGCGCCAGCAGCCTTCACGACAGGGGAGGGTACGAGCAGTACTTC.

The count of this clone is one. This chain joins TRBV5-1 and TRBJ2-7; D is perhaps TRBD1 (6 bases). This CDR3 spans 17 amino acids. V lost 0 bases and J 0 bases, leaving 16 bases between the germline ends. Germline V gene lookup returns CDR1 SGHRS and CDR2 YFSETQ. The CDR3 spells CASSLEAGQGSSYEQYF. The CDR3 bases are TGCGCCAGCAGCTTGGAGGCAGGGCAGGGGTCCTCCTACGAGCAGTACTTC.

The rearrangement joins TRBV15 to TRBJ2-3; D is possibly TRBD1 (6 bases). V was pared by 7 bases and J by 3 bases, with 14 bases between. Per the germline V gene, CDR1 is LNHNV and CDR2 is YYDKDF (reference sequence). The CDR3 is made up of 14 amino acids. The CDR3 DNA reads as TGTGCCACCACCTCGACAGGTGGGACAGATACGCAGTATTTT. It specifies CATTSTGGTDTQYF.

This chain connects TRBV19 to TRBJ1-6; D possibly corresponds to TRBD1 (5 bases). Germline V lookup: CDR1 LNHDA, CDR2 SQIVND (reference sequence). The CDR3 contains 17 residues. V lost 6 bases, J lost 10 bases, and 25 bases lay in between. This CDR3 reads CASRSTRASNRGSPLHF. Here the CDR3 DNA reads TGTGCCAGTAGATCAACGCGGGCCTCTAATAGGGGATCACCCCTCCACTTT.

This chain links TRBV5-8 with TRBJ2-1; D remains ambiguous. Trimming took 0 bases from V and 13 from J, leaving 5 bases between them. The CDR3 is 10 amino acids. From germline, CDR1 is SGHTS and CDR2 YDEGEE. This CDR3 reads CASSLGGQFF. The CDR3, as DNA: TGTGCCAGCAGCTTGGGGGGACAGTTCTTC.

This chain uses TRBV15 with TRBJ1-3; D gene ambiguous. The CDR3 totals 18 residues. Between the trimmed V and J ends, which lost 0 bases and 3 bases, there was a span of 18 bases. Germline V gene lookup returns CDR1 LNHNV and CDR2 YYDKDF (reference sequence). CDR3 in amino acids: CATSRDRWVQQGGNTIYF. CDR3 bases: TGTGCCACCAGCAGAGATCGTTGGGTCCAACAAGGTGGAAACACCATATATTTT.

The rearrangement joins TRBV19 to TRBJ2-3, with D unclear. In germline, CDR1 is LNHDA, CDR2 SQIVND (reference sequence). Trimming took 1 base from V and 0 from J, leaving 11 bases between them. The CDR3 length is 16 residues. This chain's CDR3 is CASSIGWQLSTDTQYF. The CDR3 region has the DNA TGTGCCAGTAGTATAGGCTGGCAGTTGAGCACAGATACGCAGTATTTT.

Remarks on this clone: The sample contains more than one DNA sequence encoding this CDR3. The rearrangement joins TRBV10-1 to TRBJ1-1; D unresolved. Deletions cut 0 bases from V and 1 base from J, with 6 bases between. Germline CDR1 WNHNN, CDR2 SYGVQD (reference sequence). The CDR3 is made up of 14 amino acids. The CDR3 nucleotides are TGCGCCAGCAGTGAGTCAGGTGGGAACACTGAAGCTTTCTTT. Translated, it gives CASSESGGNTEAFF.

V and J are TRBV5-5 and TRBJ1-1; D gene ambiguous. This CDR3 comprises 13 residues. Trimming took off 0 bases at V and 4 bases at J, with 7 bases between the two ends. Germline CDR1 is SGHKS and CDR2 is YYEKEE (reference sequence). The CDR3 loop reads CASSLEGGTEAFF. The CDR3, as DNA: TGTGCCAGCAGCTTGGAGGGAGGCACTGAAGCTTTCTTT.

The chain couples TRBV2 to TRBJ1-5; possible D gene TRBD1, 6 bases. Germline V gene data show CDR1 as SNHLY and CDR2 as FYNNEI. The CDR3 spans 15 residues. Trimming shortened V by 4 bases and J by 4 bases, and 14 bases separated the two germline ends. The CDR3 is CASSVPPGDNQPQHF. CDR3 nucleotide sequence: TGTGCCAGCAGTGTACCCCCAGGGGATAATCAGCCCCAGCATTTT.

V is TRBV5-6 and J is TRBJ2-7, with a tentative D call TRBD1 (6 bases). This CDR3 has 13 residues. In germline, CDR1 is SGHDT, CDR2 YYEEEE. The V end lost 2 bases, the J end lost 6 bases, and 12 bases lay between the germline ends. The CDR3 region is CASSFTGIGEQYF. The DNA of the CDR3 is TGTGCCAGCAGCTTTACAGGGATCGGCGAGCAGTACTTC.

This CDR3 reads CASSQSGDSALIRSSYEQYF. CDR3 DNA sequence: TGCGCCAGCAGTCAATCGGGGGACTCCGCTTTAATCAGGAGCTCCTACGAGCAGTACTTC. The chain links TRBV23-1 to TRBJ2-7; a weak D match, TRBD2 (6 bases). TRBV23-1 is marked as an open reading frame, function uncertain. The CDR3 consists of 20 residues. Trimming pared 0 bases from V and 0 bases from J, leaving 24 bases between.

The chain combines TRBV6-1 with TRBJ1-6; D unclear. Germline V gives CDR1 MNHNS, CDR2 SASEGT. The CDR3 length is 12 residues. V shed 5 bases and J shed 4 bases, with 3 bases lying between them. The CDR3 DNA reads as TGTGCCAGCAGTAATTATAATTCACCCCTCCACTTT. Translating gives CASSNYNSPLHF.

The chain carries TRBV5-1 and TRBJ2-5, with D unclear. CDR1 and CDR2 (germline): SGHRS, YFSETQ. The CDR3 has 15 residues. Deletions cut 0 bases from V and 1 base from J, with 10 bases between. Here the CDR3 DNA reads TGCGCCAGCAGCTTGGGCGTTCAGTCCCAAGAGACCCAGTACTTC. Amino acid sequence: CASSLGVQSQETQYF.